The rows below give T cell receptor beta chains drawn from one sample of a study of cytomegalovirus exposure and HLA in healthy donors. The assay was immunoSEQ multiplex PCR, and TCRdb's table has in-frame clones only and misses some. The data hold 150,000 or so clones, with approximately 71% observed a single time. The sequencing input was PBMCs. All receptors come from a man aged 25 to 40 in good health and CMV-seropositive. Both conserved end residues are part of each CDR3. A D gene is named only where the DNA matches it firmly. The size field is filled for only some rows; it gives once, few, many or a size class.

V gene	D gene	J gene	clone size	CDR3 DNA	CDR3 protein
TRBV2	TRBD2	TRBJ2-2	-	TGTGCCAGCGGTTTTAGCCTAGCGGGATTTGGCGGGGAGCTGTTTTTT	CASGFSLAGFGGELFF
TRBV5-4	-	TRBJ1-1	-	TGTGCCAGCAGCTACGGGAGTACTGAAGCTTTCTTT	CASSYGSTEAFF
TRBV19	-	TRBJ2-7	-	TGTGCCAGTAGTCCCCGACAAGCCTACGAGCAGTACTTC	CASSPRQAYEQYF
TRBV7-9	-	TRBJ1-3	few	TGTGCCAGCAGATCCAGTGGAAACACCATATATTTT	CASRSSGNTIYF
TRBV7-9	-	TRBJ2-7	-	TGTGCCAGCAGCTTAATCCGGCGCAGGGATTTCGCCTACGAGCAGTACTTC	CASSLIRRRDFAYEQYF
TRBV5-1	-	TRBJ2-3	-	TGCGCCAGCAGCCTGGACGGAGGGTCCACACTCGGGGCTCTTACGCAGTATTTT	CASSLDGGSTLGALTQYF
TRBV19	TRBD1	TRBJ2-5	-	TGTGCCAGTACCAAAACCGGGACAGGGATAGAGACCCAGTACTTC	CASTKTGTGIETQYF
TRBV7-3	TRBD2	TRBJ2-2	-	TGTGCCAGCAGCCTCGGGAGGGGCGACACCGGGGAGCTGTTTTTT	CASSLGRGDTGELFF
TRBV7-9	-	TRBJ2-7	-	TGTTCCAGCAGGGGGGGGCGCGCCGAGCAGTACTTC	CSSRGGRAEQYF
TRBV6-6	-	TRBJ1-5	-	TGTGCCAGCAGCCGTAGGGAGGATCAGCCCCAGCATTTT	CASSRREDQPQHF
TRBV28	-	TRBJ1-4	-	TGTGCCAGCAGTCCCCAGGGGAGAGGAACAACTAATGAAAAACTGTTTTTT	CASSPQGRGTTNEKLFF